The rows below give T cell receptor beta chains drawn from one sample of a study of cytomegalovirus exposure and HLA in healthy donors. This table comes from immunoSEQ multiplex PCR, and its TCRdb copy is limited to in-frame clones, with some not included. Here the sample spans around 150,000 clones, nearly 80% being singletons. The sequenced material came from PBMCs. These receptors came from a male donor in good health and CMV-seronegative. The CDR3 runs from the conserved cysteine through the conserved F or W. Each record gives: D gene, J gene, clone size, V gene, CDR3 DNA, CDR3 protein. The D gene is left open where the match is weak. The listing skips clone size in some rows; elsewhere it reads once, few, many or a size class.

D: -; J: TRBJ2-7; size: -; V: TRBV4-2; DNA: TGTGCCAGCAGCCAAGAATTCCCCGGGGAGTCCTACGAGCAGTACTTC; CDR3: CASSQEFPGESYEQYF
D: TRBD1; J: TRBJ2-7; size: -; V: TRBV6-6; DNA: TGTGCCAGCAGTTACTCCCCGACAGGGGCCTACGAGCAGTACTTC; CDR3: CASSYSPTGAYEQYF
D: -; J: TRBJ2-3; size: -; V: TRBV5-1; DNA: TGCGCCAGCAGCTTGGGGCCTTTGAGCACAGATACGCAGTATTTT; CDR3: CASSLGPLSTDTQYF
D: -; J: TRBJ2-1; size: -; V: TRBV5-6; DNA: TGTGCCAGCAGCTTGGCTAGGGGGGGGGTCAATGAGCAGTTCTTC; CDR3: CASSLARGGVNEQFF
D: -; J: TRBJ2-7; size: -; V: TRBV4-1; DNA: TGCGCCAGCAGCCAAGATCGGCAGGTGACTATTTCCGAGCAGTACTTC; CDR3: CASSQDRQVTISEQYF
D: -; J: TRBJ2-2; size: -; V: TRBV30; DNA: TGTGCCTGGAGTGTCTCGTCTGCCGGGGAGCTGTTTTTT; CDR3: CAWSVSSAGELFF
D: TRBD1; J: TRBJ1-6; size: -; V: TRBV5-1; DNA: TGCGCCAGCACATCTTGGGACAGCGCTAATTCACCCCTCCACTTT; CDR3: CASTSWDSANSPLHF
D: -; J: TRBJ1-2; size: -; V: TRBV30; DNA: TGTGCCTGGAGTCCAGGGAATGGCTACACCTTC; CDR3: CAWSPGNGYTF
D: -; J: TRBJ1-1; size: few; V: TRBV27; DNA: TGTGCCAGCAGTTTAGCACTACGCACTGAAGCTTTCTTT; CDR3: CASSLALRTEAFF
D: -; J: TRBJ2-5; size: -; V: TRBV11-3; DNA: TGTGCCAGCAGCTTAGATTACAGGGAATTGGGGCGGCAAGAGACCCAGTACTTC; CDR3: CASSLDYRELGRQETQYF
D: -; J: TRBJ2-4; size: -; V: TRBV30; DNA: TGTGCCTGGAGTCTCTACTCGAGCATTCAGTACTTC; CDR3: CAWSLYSSIQYF
D: -; J: TRBJ2-5; size: -; V: TRBV5-5; DNA: TGTGCCAGCAGCTCCGGGGTGGACTCCCAAGAGACCCAGTACTTC; CDR3: CASSSGVDSQETQYF
D: TRBD2; J: TRBJ2-1; size: -; V: TRBV7-9; DNA: TGTGCCAGCAGCCAAGTTATGGGACTAGCTTCCTACAATGAGCAGTTCTTC; CDR3: CASSQVMGLASYNEQFF
D: -; J: TRBJ2-5; size: -; V: TRBV14; DNA: TGTGCCAGCAGCCAAGATCAGGCAGCCTCGCAGTACTTC; CDR3: CASSQDQAASQYF
D: -; J: TRBJ2-7; size: -; V: TRBV6-6; DNA: TGTGCCAGCAGCCCAGGGGTCTACGAGCAGTACTTC; CDR3: CASSPGVYEQYF
D: -; J: TRBJ2-7; size: -; V: TRBV30; DNA: TGTGCCTGGAGCACAGGGTTATGGTACGAGCAGTACTTC; CDR3: CAWSTGLWYEQYF
D: TRBD1; J: TRBJ1-2; size: -; V: TRBV6-4; DNA: TGTGCCAGCAGTGGCCGCCTGACAGGGGGCAACTATGGCTACACCTTC; CDR3: CASSGRLTGGNYGYTF
D: TRBD2; J: TRBJ2-4; size: -; V: TRBV13; DNA: TGTGCCAGCAGCCTGCGGGAGGGCCGATGGAAAAACATTCAGTACTTC; CDR3: CASSLREGRWKNIQYF
D: -; J: TRBJ2-7; size: few; V: TRBV20-1; DNA: TGCAGTGCTAGCCGTGAGGCCGAGCAGTACTTC; CDR3: CSASREAEQYF
D: TRBD1; J: TRBJ2-3; size: -; V: TRBV4-3; DNA: TGCGCCAGCAGCCCAGGGGGATTCGGGGATACGCAGTATTTT; CDR3: CASSPGGFGDTQYF
D: TRBD1; J: TRBJ2-1; size: -; V: TRBV5-1; DNA: TGCGCCAGCAGCAGGGGACAGTCCTACAATGAGCAGTTCTTC; CDR3: CASSRGQSYNEQFF
D: -; J: TRBJ2-3; size: -; V: TRBV5-5; DNA: TGTGCCAGCAGTACCCCAGGGTCAGATACGCAGTATTTT; CDR3: CASSTPGSDTQYF
D: TRBD1; J: TRBJ1-5; size: -; V: TRBV30; DNA: TGTGCCTGGAGCCCGGGACAGTTCAATCAGCCCCAGCATTTT; CDR3: CAWSPGQFNQPQHF
D: -; J: TRBJ1-6; size: -; V: TRBV11-1; DNA: TGTGCCAGCAGCTTAGATGCACAGATGGGTTCACCCCTCCACTTT; CDR3: CASSLDAQMGSPLHF
D: TRBD2; J: TRBJ2-7; size: -; V: TRBV6-5; DNA: TGTGCCAGCAGTTCCCAGACTAGCGGGACAGCCTACGAGCAGTACTTC; CDR3: CASSSQTSGTAYEQYF
D: TRBD2; J: TRBJ2-7; size: -; V: TRBV30; DNA: TGTGCCTGGAGTCTGGGACTAGCGGGTATCTCCTACGAGCAGTACTTC; CDR3: CAWSLGLAGISYEQYF
D: -; J: TRBJ1-2; size: -; V: TRBV6-1; DNA: TGTGCCAGCAGTGCCGGGACACCTAATTTAGGGGGCTACACCTTC; CDR3: CASSAGTPNLGGYTF